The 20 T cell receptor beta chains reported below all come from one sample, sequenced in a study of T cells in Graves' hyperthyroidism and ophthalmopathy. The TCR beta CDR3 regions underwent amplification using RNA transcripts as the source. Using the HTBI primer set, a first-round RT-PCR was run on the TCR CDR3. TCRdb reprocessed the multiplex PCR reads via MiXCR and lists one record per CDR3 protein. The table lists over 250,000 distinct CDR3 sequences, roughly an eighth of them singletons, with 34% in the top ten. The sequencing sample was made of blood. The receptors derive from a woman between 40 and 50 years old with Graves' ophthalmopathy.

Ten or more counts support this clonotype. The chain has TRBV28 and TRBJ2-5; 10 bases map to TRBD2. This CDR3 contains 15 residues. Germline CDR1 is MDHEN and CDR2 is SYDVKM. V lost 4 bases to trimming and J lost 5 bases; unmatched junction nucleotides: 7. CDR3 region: CASSWPGLATETQYF. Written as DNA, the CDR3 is TGTGCCAGCAGTTGGCCGGGACTAGCGACGGAGACCCAGTACTTC.

CDR3 nucleotides: TGTGCCAGCAGCCAAGCGATGTCAGTTAATCAGCCCCAGCATTTT. Translated: CASSQAMSVNQPQHF. The chain combines TRBV4-2 with TRBJ1-5; no clear D. The CDR3 covers 15 residues. V was clipped by 1 base and J by 4 bases, with 11 bases between them. The germline CDR1 and CDR2 sequences are LGHNA and YNFKEQ.

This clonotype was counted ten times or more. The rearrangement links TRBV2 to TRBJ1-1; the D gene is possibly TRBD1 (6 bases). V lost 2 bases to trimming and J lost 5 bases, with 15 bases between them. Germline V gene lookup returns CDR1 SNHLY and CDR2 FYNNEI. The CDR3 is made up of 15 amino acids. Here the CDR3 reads CASSERTAELTEAFF. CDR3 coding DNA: TGTGCCAGCAGTGAACGGACAGCCGAACTGACTGAAGCTTTCTTT.

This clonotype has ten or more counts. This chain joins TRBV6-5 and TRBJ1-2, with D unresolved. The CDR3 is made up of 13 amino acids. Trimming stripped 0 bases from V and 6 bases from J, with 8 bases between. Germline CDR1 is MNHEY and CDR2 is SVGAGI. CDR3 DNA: TGTGCCAGCAGTTACTCGAGACGAAATGGCTACACCTTC. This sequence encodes CASSYSRRNGYTF.

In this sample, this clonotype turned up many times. The CDR3 spells CASSLSSSTDTQYF. CDR3 DNA sequence: TGCGCCAGCAGCTTGTCAAGCAGCACAGATACGCAGTATTTT. The chain employs TRBV5-1 and TRBJ2-3; D gene ambiguous. Per the germline V gene, CDR1 is SGHRS and CDR2 is YFSETQ. CDR3 length: 14 residues. Trimming shortened V by 1 base and J by 0 bases, and 6 bases separated the two germline ends. Full variable domain (rest looked up from reference TRBV5-1 and TRBJ2-3): KAGVTQTPRYLIKTRGQQVTLSCSPISGHRSVSWYQQTPGQGLQFLFEYFSETQRNKGNFPGRFSGRQFSNSRSEMNVSTLELGDSALYLCASSLSSSTDTQYFGPGTRLTVL.

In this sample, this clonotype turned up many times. The chain's CDR3 is CSSSGAGTGELFF. The CDR3 coding sequence is TGCAGCAGTAGCGGGGCCGGGACCGGGGAGCTGTTTTTT. The chain carries TRBV29-1 and TRBJ2-2; 8 bases map to TRBD2. Germline V CDR1 and CDR2: SQVTM, ANQGSEA. The CDR3 runs 13 residues. With V trimmed by 8 bases and J by 5 bases, 7 bases remained unmatched.

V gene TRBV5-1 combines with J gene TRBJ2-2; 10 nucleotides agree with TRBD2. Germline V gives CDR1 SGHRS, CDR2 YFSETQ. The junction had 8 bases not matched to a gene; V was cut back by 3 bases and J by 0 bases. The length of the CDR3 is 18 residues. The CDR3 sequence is CASSSHSGGATNTGELFF. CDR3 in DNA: TGCGCCAGCAGCTCCCACAGCGGGGGGGCAACGAACACCGGGGAGCTGTTTTTT.

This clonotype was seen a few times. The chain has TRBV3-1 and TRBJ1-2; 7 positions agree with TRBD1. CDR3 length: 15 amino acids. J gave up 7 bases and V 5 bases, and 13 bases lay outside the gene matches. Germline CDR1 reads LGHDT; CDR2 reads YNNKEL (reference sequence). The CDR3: CASSELTGVPSGYTF. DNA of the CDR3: TGTGCCAGCAGCGAATTAACAGGGGTCCCCTCTGGCTACACCTTC. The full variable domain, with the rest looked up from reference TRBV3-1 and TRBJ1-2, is DTAVSQTPKYLVTQMGNDKSIKCEQNLGHDTMYWYKQDSKKFLKIMFSYNNKELIINETVPNRFSPKSPDKAHLNLHINSLELGDSAVYFCASSELTGVPSGYTFGSGTRLTVV.

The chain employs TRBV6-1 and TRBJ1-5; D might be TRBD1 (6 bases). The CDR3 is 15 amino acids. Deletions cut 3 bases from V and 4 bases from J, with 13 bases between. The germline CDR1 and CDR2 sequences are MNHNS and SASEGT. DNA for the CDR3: TGTGCCAGCAGTGACCCCCGAGGGGGAAATCAGCCCCAGCATTTT. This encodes CASSDPRGGNQPQHF.

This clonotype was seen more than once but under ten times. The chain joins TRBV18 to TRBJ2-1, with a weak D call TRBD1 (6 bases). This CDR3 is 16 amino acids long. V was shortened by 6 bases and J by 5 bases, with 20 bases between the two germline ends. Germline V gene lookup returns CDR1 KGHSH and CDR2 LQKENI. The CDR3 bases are TGTGCCAGCTCCCCATCCGGGACAAATATCAACAATGAGCAGTTCTTC. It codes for CASSPSGTNINNEQFF.

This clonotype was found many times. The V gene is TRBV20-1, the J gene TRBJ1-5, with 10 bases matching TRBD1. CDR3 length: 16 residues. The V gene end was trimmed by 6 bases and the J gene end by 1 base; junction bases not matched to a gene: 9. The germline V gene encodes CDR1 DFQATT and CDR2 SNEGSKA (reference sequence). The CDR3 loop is CSATGTGVGSNQPQHF. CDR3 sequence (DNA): TGCAGTGCAACAGGGACAGGGGTTGGAAGCAATCAGCCCCAGCATTTT.

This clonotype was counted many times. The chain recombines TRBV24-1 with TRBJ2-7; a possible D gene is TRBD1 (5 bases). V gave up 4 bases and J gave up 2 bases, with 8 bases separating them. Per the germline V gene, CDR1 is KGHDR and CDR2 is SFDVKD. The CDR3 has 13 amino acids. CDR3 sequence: CATSETGAYEQYF. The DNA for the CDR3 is TGTGCCACCAGTGAAACAGGTGCCTACGAGCAGTACTTC.

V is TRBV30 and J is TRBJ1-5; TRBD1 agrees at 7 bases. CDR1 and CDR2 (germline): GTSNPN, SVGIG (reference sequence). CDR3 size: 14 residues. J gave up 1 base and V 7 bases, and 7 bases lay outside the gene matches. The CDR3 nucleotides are TGTGCCTTGGCGACAGGGAACAGCAATCAGCCCCAGCATTTT. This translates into CALATGNSNQPQHF.

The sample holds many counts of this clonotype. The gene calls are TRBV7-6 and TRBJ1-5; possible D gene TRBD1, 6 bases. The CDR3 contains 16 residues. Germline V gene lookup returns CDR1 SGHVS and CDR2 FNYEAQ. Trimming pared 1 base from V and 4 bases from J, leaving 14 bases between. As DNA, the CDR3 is TGTGCCAGCAGCTTAGGGGCAGGGGCTAGGAATCAGCCCCAGCATTTT. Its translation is CASSLGAGARNQPQHF.

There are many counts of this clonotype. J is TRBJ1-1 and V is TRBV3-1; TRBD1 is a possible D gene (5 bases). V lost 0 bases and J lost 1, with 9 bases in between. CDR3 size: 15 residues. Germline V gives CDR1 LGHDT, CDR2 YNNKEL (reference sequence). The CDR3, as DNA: TGTGCCAGCAGCCAAGATACAGGCTGGAACACTGAAGCTTTCTTT. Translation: CASSQDTGWNTEAFF. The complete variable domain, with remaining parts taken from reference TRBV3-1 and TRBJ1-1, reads DTAVSQTPKYLVTQMGNDKSIKCEQNLGHDTMYWYKQDSKKFLKIMFSYNNKELIINETVPNRFSPKSPDKAHLNLHINSLELGDSAVYFCASSQDTGWNTEAFFGQGTRLTVV.

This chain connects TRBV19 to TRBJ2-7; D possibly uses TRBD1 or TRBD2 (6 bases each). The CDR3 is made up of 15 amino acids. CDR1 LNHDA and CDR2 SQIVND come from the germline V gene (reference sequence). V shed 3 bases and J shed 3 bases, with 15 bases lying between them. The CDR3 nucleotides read TGTGCCAGTAGTATTACCGGGGGCGCCGTCTACGAGCAGTACTTC. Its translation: CASSITGGAVYEQYF. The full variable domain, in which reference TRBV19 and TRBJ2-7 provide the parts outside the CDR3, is DGGITQSPKYLFRKEGQNVTLSCEQNLNHDAMYWYRQDPGQGLRLIYYSQIVNDFQKGDIAEGYSVSREKKESFPLTVTSAQKNPTAFYLCASSITGGAVYEQYFGPGTRLTVT.

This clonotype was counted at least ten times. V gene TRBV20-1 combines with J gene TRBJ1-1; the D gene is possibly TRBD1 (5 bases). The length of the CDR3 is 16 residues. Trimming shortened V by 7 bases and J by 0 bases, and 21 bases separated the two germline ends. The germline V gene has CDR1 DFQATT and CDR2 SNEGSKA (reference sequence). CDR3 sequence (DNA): TGCAGTGTAAGGGTTACTCGGGGCACCTTGAACACTGAAGCTTTCTTT. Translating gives CSVRVTRGTLNTEAFF.

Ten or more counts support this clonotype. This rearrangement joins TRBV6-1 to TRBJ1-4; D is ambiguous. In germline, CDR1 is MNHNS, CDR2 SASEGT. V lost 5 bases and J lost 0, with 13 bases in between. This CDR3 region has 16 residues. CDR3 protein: CASSRPKHATNEKLFF. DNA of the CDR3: TGTGCCAGCAGTCGCCCCAAACATGCAACTAATGAAAAACTGTTTTTT.

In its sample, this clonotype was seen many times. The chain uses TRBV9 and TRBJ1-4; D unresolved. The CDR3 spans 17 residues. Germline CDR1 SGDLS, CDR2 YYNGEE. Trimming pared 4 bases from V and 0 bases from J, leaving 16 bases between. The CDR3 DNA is TGTGCCAGCAGCCTCACATGGGGAGATGCAACTAATGAAAAACTGTTTTTT. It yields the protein CASSLTWGDATNEKLFF.

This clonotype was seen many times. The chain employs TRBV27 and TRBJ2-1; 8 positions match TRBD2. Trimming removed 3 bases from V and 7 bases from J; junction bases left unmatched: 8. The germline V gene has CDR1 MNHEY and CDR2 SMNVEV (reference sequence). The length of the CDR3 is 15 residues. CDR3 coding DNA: TGTGCCAGCAGTTTGTGGAGCGGGAGAAATAATGAGCAGTTCTTC. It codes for CASSLWSGRNNEQFF.